This record concerns one T cell receptor (beta chain) sequence. The sample belongs to a study of blood T cell repertoires in COVID-19. Study-wide background: Collection of acute and convalescent COVID-19 samples took place in the United States, Italy and Spain. Sources were T cells, B-cell-depleted T cells, or PBMCs; the material itself was cDNA or gDNA.

Original analysis: Estimates of nucleated cell counts were drawn from the amplification of reference gene primers. The method was immunoSEQ multiplex PCR; TCRdb's version includes in-frame clones alone and lacks a portion of them. The D gene and trimming were derived from the DNA, and the V and J assignments and clone size from that table. In the table there are approximately 670,000 clones, 75% to 90% of which are singletons. The specimen sequenced was peripheral blood. The source is a woman under 30 with acute or convalescent COVID-19.

CDR3 sequence reads: CASSLEFSGGLEAFF. For the CDR3, the DNA is TGTGCCAGCAGCTTAGAGTTCTCAGGGGGTTTAGAAGCTTTCTTT. The rearrangement uses TRBV7-2 and TRBJ1-1; 7 bases fit TRBD1. This CDR3 is built from 15 residues. CDR1 is SGHTA, CDR2 FQGNSA, per germline. The V and J ends lost 1 base and 8 bases, in that order; junction bases with no gene match: 10.